A single sample gave rise to the 16 T cell receptor beta chains below, sequenced in a study of regulatory T cells in long-lasting Graves disease. Time point described: newly diagnosed GD, antithyroid drugs for less than 3 months. RNA from PBMCs was the source of the TCR library. To make TCR beta libraries, researchers used iRepertoire HTBI primers and Arm-PCR of CDR3 regions. One entry per CDR3 protein, called by TCRdb with MiXCR from the multiplex PCR reads. The profile shows about 380,000 distinct CDR3 sequences, around 15% of them singletons. Sample: peripheral blood mononuclear cells (PBMCs), taken at new diagnosis, from a patient treated with antithyroid drugs. These receptors were obtained from a female donor with Graves disease.

The genes are TRBV28 and TRBJ2-1; D ambiguous. Germline V gene data show CDR1 as MDHEN and CDR2 as SYDVKM. There are 12 residues in the CDR3. V was clipped by 4 bases and J by 11 bases, with 12 bases between them. The CDR3 loop is CASSYWRPQQFF. Here the CDR3 DNA reads TGTGCCAGCAGTTATTGGAGACCACAGCAGTTCTTC.

This clonotype was observed at least ten times. This CDR3 reads CASSGTSGTPHEQYF. CDR3 bases: TGTGCCAGCAGCGGAACTAGCGGGACGCCCCACGAGCAGTACTTC. The genes are TRBV7-9 and TRBJ2-7; 10 bases are shared with TRBD2. Germline values: CDR1 SEHNR, CDR2 FQNEAQ (reference sequence). CDR3 size: 15 residues. The V gene end was trimmed by 5 bases and the J gene end by 5 bases; junction bases not matched to a gene: 9.

There are many counts of this clonotype. The rearrangement joins TRBV4-1 to TRBJ1-4; D unclear. Germline-derived CDR1 and CDR2 are MGHRA and YSYEKL. Trimming cost V 3 bases and J 2 bases, with 19 bases left between them. This CDR3 spans 18 amino acids. The CDR3 DNA sequence: TGCGCCAGCAGCCACAGAGACTTTTGGACGGAGACTAATGAAAAACTGTTTTTT. It codes for CASSHRDFWTETNEKLFF.

CDR3 residues: CASSRVIGGGGEAFF. The DNA of the CDR3 is TGTGCCAGCAGCCGGGTCATTGGGGGCGGCGGTGAAGCTTTCTTT. V gene TRBV7-2 combines with J gene TRBJ1-1; tentative D call: TRBD1 (6 bases). The CDR3 totals 15 residues. CDR1 is SGHTA, CDR2 FQGNSA, per germline. The V gene lost 5 bases and the J gene lost 7 bases, with 20 bases spanning the gap.

This clonotype was counted many times. V and J are TRBV12-3 or TRBV12-4 and TRBJ1-2, with a possible D match to TRBD1 (6 bases). Trimming cost V 6 bases and J 2 bases, with 16 bases left between them. The CDR3 spans 15 residues. CDR3 sequence: CASREGHYVNYGYTF. CDR3 coding DNA: TGTGCCAGCAGGGAGGGACACTATGTCAACTATGGCTACACCTTC.

This clonotype was seen only a few times. A much bigger clone sits one base away, suggesting this may be a read error. The genes are TRBV7-2 and TRBJ2-1; D is perhaps TRBD2 (6 bases). The J call may be mistaken, given a closer DNA end match to TRBJ2-5. Per the germline V gene, CDR1 is SGHTA and CDR2 is FQGNSA. The CDR3 loop spans 15 amino acids. The CDR3 loop is CPSSFVSRGGETQYF. The DNA for the CDR3 is TGTCCCAGCAGCTTCGTTTCGCGGGGCGGAGAGACCCAGTACTTC.

This clonotype was seen only a few times. The chain employs TRBV19 and TRBJ2-5; TRBD1 agrees at 9 bases. The CDR3 consists of 15 residues. With V trimmed by 4 bases and J by 1 base, 4 bases remained unmatched. The V gene's germline CDR1 is LNHDA and CDR2 SQIVND (reference sequence). The CDR3, as DNA: TGTGCCAGTAGTACGGGACAGGGCCCCCAAGAGACCCAGTACTTC. It yields the protein CASSTGQGPQETQYF.

V gene TRBV4-1 combines with J gene TRBJ1-2; no definite D call. From germline, CDR1 is MGHRA and CDR2 YSYEKL. Trimming pared 0 bases from V and 8 bases from J, leaving 13 bases between. The CDR3 contains 14 residues. The CDR3 spells CASSQDRSTGGYTF. The CDR3 region has the DNA TGCGCCAGCAGCCAAGATCGGAGTACGGGCGGCTACACCTTC.

This clonotype was recorded at least ten times. The genes are TRBV19 and TRBJ1-3, with D uncertain. Per germline, CDR1 LNHDA and CDR2 SQIVND (reference sequence). CDR3 length equals 18 residues. V was trimmed by 2 bases and J by 0 bases, leaving 17 bases between them. This CDR3 reads CASSIHHAAIRSGNTIYF. CDR3 DNA sequence: TGTGCCAGTAGTATACACCACGCCGCGATCCGCTCTGGAAACACCATATATTTT.

This clonotype was seen at least ten times. This rearrangement joins TRBV5-1 to TRBJ2-3, with TRBD2 identical over 10 bases. The CDR3 spans 16 residues. J lost 4 bases, V lost 5 bases, and 10 bases had no gene match. Germline CDR1 reads SGHRS; CDR2 reads YFSETQ. CDR3 bases: TGCGCCAGCAGTCGGTGGACTAGCGGTAGTTCAGATACGCAGTATTTT. Translation: CASSRWTSGSSDTQYF.

This chain uses TRBV10-3 with TRBJ2-3; D gene uncertain. CDR1 is ENHRY and CDR2 is SYGVKD in the germline V gene. V was clipped by 8 bases and J by 1 base, with 4 bases between them. The CDR3 totals 11 residues. CDR3 bases: TGTGCCATCTTAGGCACAGATACGCAGTATTTT. Translation gives CAILGTDTQYF.

The sample holds many counts of this clonotype. This chain links TRBV29-1 with TRBJ2-3; D perhaps matches TRBD1 (5 bases). Deletions cut 4 bases from V and 2 bases from J, with 13 bases between. This CDR3 comprises 14 residues. Germline V gene sequence: CDR1 SQVTM, CDR2 ANQGSEA. For the CDR3, the DNA is TGCAGCGTTGGTGGCAGGGAAAACACAGATACGCAGTATTTT. Translation: CSVGGRENTDTQYF.

V usage is TRBV2 and J usage is TRBJ1-1; the D is unclear. Germline CDR1 and CDR2: SNHLY and FYNNEI. The CDR3 contains 15 residues. With 3 bases removed from V and 0 bases from J, the gap between germline ends came to 11 bases. This CDR3 is CASSDRGLVNTEAFF. For the CDR3, the DNA is TGTGCCAGCAGTGATCGAGGGTTGGTGAACACTGAAGCTTTCTTT.

J is TRBJ2-7 and V is TRBV7-2; D unclear. With 0 bases removed from V and 0 bases from J, the gap between germline ends came to 6 bases. Per germline, CDR1 SGHTA and CDR2 FQGNSA. The CDR3 runs to 14 residues. The CDR3 here is CASSLAGISYEQYF. The CDR3, as DNA: TGTGCCAGCAGCTTAGCAGGGATCTCCTACGAGCAGTACTTC.

This clonotype was seen many times. The rearrangement links TRBV4-3 to TRBJ2-1; D is undetermined. V shed 0 bases and J shed 2 bases, with 11 bases lying between them. This CDR3 has 16 residues. CDR1 and CDR2 from the germline V gene are LGHNA and YSLEER. CDR3 coding DNA: TGCGCCAGCAGCCAAGATCGAGCAGGAGCCTACAATGAGCAGTTCTTC. It yields the protein CASSQDRAGAYNEQFF.

The chain joins TRBV7-9 to TRBJ2-2; D gene unclear. CDR1 and CDR2 (germline): SEHNR, FQNEAQ (reference sequence). This CDR3 comprises 14 residues. With 1 base removed from V and 2 bases from J, the gap between germline ends came to 5 bases. CDR3 nucleotides: TGTGCCAGCAGCTTAGAAAGAAACACCGGGGAGCTGTTTTTT. Translated, it gives CASSLERNTGELFF.